This TCR beta chain was recovered during a study of CD8+CD57+ T cells in acquired aplastic anemia (dated by TCRdb to the late 2010s). Study-wide context: On average, sorted CD4+ and CD8+ cells yielded around 3.4 ug of extracted DNA, with a range of about 0.19 to 30 ug. CD8+CD57+ expansion was defined as a frequency above the mean frequency observed in healthy subjects.

The patients picked for sequencing were ones in whom flow cytometry had shown an expansion of CD8+CD57+ cells. Every patient had a diagnosis of severe acquired aplastic anemia based on International Study of Aplastic Anemia and Agranulocytosis and Camitta criteria. No therapy had been received by the patients at the time of blood sampling. The study deep-sequenced TCR repertoires of sorted CD4+ and CD8+ blood T cells from severe aplastic anemia patients and healthy subjects. Patients were enrolled in the USA under clinicaltrials.gov protocols 00001620, 01623167, 00001397, 00071045, 00081523 and 00961064. Ficoll-Paque density gradient centrifugation was used to isolate peripheral blood mononuclear cells. Before DNA extraction, CD4+ and CD8+ T cells were sorted by FACS or by magnetic beads. Study-wide conclusions, independent of this receptor: About 30 CD8+ CDR3 sequences were found in both patients and controls but appeared to be highly expressed in patients and within the immunodominant clones of the patients. Between patients and healthy controls, no significant difference in CD8+ Simpson's diversity was found (P=0.060).

Genomic DNA was used as template for profiling of TCR beta VDJ combinations and CDR3 sequences. An Illumina HiSeq 2000 was used for TCR repertoire sequencing. In the paper's pipeline: TRBV/TRBJ rearrangement plots, CDR3 size and DJ length profiles, and Simpson's diversity index were used to assess repertoires. The most abundant DNA sequence in the deep sequencing data was taken as the immunodominant clone. CDR3 amino acid sequences were checked for sharing across subjects and were also compared against the VDJdb database and published repertoires. TCRdb reran the public reads through fastp at Q25 and MiXCR, keeping productive beta chains. Identical CDR3 proteins give one entry, which carries the most common genes and DNA. These V and J calls rely on TCRdb rather than the paper's analysis. Present in this sample are over 40,000 distinct CDR3 sequences, about 60% of which were seen just once. Just under 60% of the sample lies in the top ten.

From the germline V gene, CDR1 is MGHDK and CDR2 is SYGVNS. At the junction V is shortened by 3 bases and J by 2 bases, with 8 bases in between. The CDR3 holds 13 amino acids from the cysteine to the phenylalanine. Solely the CDR3 DNA is kept, with 39 bases framed from the first base. Worth noting for this clonotype: Its antigen has not been determined. Base-call qualities are not available, and no considerably larger clone is one nucleotide away.

The receptor was isolated from a human donor with aplastic anemia. The chain employs TRBV25-1 and TRBJ2-7, with the identity of the D gene unclear. Sequencing was done on a sample of sorted CD4+, CD8+, or CD8+CD57+ T cells (not recorded which) from PBMCs. The bases read TGTGCCAGCAGTGACCTCGCCCCCTACGAGCAGTACTTC. It translates to CASSDLAPYEQYF.